This entry describes one TCR beta chain. As yet, its antigen is unknown. This CDR3 region has 14 residues. Trimming left V 5 bases short and J 5 bases short, with 18 bases between. The germline CDR1 and CDR2 sequences are DFQATT and SNEGSKA (reference sequence). This entry belongs to a study of blood T cells in healthy people across ages. Findings and limits, study-wide: Conclusively comparing naive with antigen-experienced cells was impossible with unsorted PBMCs.

The second PCR ran about 6 to 12 cycles with a sample-barcoded 5' primer and J-beta primers. Every sample gave at least 3 million paired-end reads containing CDR3. TCRdb recomputed calls from the 5' RACE reads with MiXCR, one row per CDR3 protein. The repertoire holds about 670,000 distinct CDR3 sequences, around two fifths seen once, with around 30% in the top ten. The V and J genes are TRBV20-1 and TRBJ2-5, with D perhaps TRBD2 (6 bases). The sequence came from a man at least 80 years old in good health. Sequencing was carried out using blood. CDR3 residues: CSAQKGLGGETQYF. The CDR3, as DNA: TGCAGTGCTCAAAAGGGACTGGGGGGTGAGACCCAGTACTTC.